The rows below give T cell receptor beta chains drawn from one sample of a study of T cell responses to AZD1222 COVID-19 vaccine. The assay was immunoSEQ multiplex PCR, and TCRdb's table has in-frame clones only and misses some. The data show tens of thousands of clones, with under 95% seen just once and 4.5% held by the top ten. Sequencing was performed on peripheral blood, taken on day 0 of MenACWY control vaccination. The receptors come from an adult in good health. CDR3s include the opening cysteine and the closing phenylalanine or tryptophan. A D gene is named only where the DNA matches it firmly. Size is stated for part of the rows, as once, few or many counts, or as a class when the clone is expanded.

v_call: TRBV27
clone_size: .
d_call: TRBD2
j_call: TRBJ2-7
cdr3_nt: TGTGCCAGCAGCACCATTAGCGGGAGGAGCTCCTACGAGCAGTACTTC
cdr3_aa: CASSTISGRSSYEQYF

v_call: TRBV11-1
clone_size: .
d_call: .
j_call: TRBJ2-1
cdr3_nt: TGTGCCAGCAGCTCCGCGACCGCTTTTAGGGACAATGAGCAGTTCTTC
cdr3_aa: CASSSATAFRDNEQFF

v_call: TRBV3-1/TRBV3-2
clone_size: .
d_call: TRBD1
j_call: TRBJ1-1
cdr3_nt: TGTGCCAGCAGCCTGACAGGGGAAGCTTTCTTT
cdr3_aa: CASSLTGEAFF

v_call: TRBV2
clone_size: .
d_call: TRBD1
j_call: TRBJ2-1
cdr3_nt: TGTGCCAGCAGCCCGGCACAGGGGGCCCCCTACAATGAGCAGTTCTTC
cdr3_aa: CASSPAQGAPYNEQFF

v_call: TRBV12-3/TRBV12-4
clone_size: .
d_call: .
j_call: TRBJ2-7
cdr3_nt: TGTGCCAGCAGTTTTGGGGGTTCCTACGAGCAGTACTTC
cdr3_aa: CASSFGGSYEQYF

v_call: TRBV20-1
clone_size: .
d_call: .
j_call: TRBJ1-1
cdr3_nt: TGCAGTGCTAGTCAGTCAGGTAACACTGAAGCTTTCTTT
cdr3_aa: CSASQSGNTEAFF

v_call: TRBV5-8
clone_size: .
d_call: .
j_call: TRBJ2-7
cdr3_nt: TGTGCCAGCAGCTTGGGGACCTACGAGCAGTACTTC
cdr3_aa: CASSLGTYEQYF

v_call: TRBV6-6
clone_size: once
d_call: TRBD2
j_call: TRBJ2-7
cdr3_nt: TGTGCCAGCACCCAGGGACTAGCGGGATTTTACGAGCAGTACTTC
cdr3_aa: CASTQGLAGFYEQYF

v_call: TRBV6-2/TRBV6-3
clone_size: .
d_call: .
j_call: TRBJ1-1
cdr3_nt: TGTGCCAGCAGCCTGGGGCCCACTGAAGCTTTCTTT
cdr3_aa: CASSLGPTEAFF

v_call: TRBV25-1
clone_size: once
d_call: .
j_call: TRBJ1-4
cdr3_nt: TGTGCCAGCAGTGAATCTAGTACGGACCGGGTTTTT
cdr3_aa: CASSESSTDRVF

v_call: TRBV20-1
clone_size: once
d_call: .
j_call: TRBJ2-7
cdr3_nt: TGCAGTGCTAGTCCCGGGGAGGCCTACGAGCAGTACTTC
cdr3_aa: CSASPGEAYEQYF

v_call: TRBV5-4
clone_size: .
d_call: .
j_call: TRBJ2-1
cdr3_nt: TGTGCCAGCAGCTTGTCGGGTGAGCAGTTCTTC
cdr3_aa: CASSLSGEQFF

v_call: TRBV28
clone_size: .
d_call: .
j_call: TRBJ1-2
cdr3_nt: TGTGCCAGCAGTTTAGGAGGGACCTACCGCCACTATGGCTACACCTTC
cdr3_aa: CASSLGGTYRHYGYTF

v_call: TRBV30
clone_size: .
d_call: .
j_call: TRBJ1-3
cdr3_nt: TGTGCCTGGGGGACATCTCGCTCTGGAAACACCATATATTTT
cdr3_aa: CAWGTSRSGNTIYF

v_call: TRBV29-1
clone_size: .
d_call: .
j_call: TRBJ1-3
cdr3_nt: TGCAGCTCGACAGACTCTGGAAACACCATATATTTT
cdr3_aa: CSSTDSGNTIYF

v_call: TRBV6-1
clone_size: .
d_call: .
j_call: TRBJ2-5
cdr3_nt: TGTGCCAGCAGTGACCAGGGCCGAGAGACCCAGTACTTC
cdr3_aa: CASSDQGRETQYF

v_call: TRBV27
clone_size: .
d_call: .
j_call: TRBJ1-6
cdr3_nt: TGTGCCAGCGGATTTACTGGGTCACCCCTCCACTTT
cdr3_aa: CASGFTGSPLHF

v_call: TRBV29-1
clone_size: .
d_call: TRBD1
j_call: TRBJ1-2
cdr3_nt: TGCAGCGTCGGGACAGGGGGCTCGCGTGGCTACACCTTC
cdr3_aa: CSVGTGGSRGYTF

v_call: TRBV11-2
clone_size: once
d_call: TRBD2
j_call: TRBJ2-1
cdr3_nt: TGTGCCAGCAGCTTAAGCGGGAGGGGGTCAGGGTACAATGAGCAGTTCTTC
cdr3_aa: CASSLSGRGSGYNEQFF

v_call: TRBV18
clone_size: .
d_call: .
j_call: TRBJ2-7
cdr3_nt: TGTGCCAGCTCTCCTAGTCGGGAGTCCTACGAGCAGTACTTC
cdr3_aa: CASSPSRESYEQYF

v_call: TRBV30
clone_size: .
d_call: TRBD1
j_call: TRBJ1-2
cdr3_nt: TGTGCCTGGAGTCGCGGGACAGGGGGTAGCTACACCTTC
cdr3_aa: CAWSRGTGGSYTF

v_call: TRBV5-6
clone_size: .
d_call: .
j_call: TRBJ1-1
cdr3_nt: TGTGCCAGCGTCGGCGGGGGTATGAACACTGAAGCTTTCTTT
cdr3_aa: CASVGGGMNTEAFF

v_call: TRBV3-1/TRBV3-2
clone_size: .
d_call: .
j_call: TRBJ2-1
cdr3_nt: TGTGCCAGCAGCCACCCCCAAACCCTCGGGAATGAGCAGTTCTTC
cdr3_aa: CASSHPQTLGNEQFF